This passage covers 27 T cell receptor beta chains from one sample sequenced in a study of shared clonotypes between healthy human individuals (dated by TCRdb to about 2020). Libraries were constructed by the immunoSEQ multiplex PCR assay. In its TCRdb copy, this immuneACCESS table keeps in-frame sequences only and misses some clones. Where compared with another copy, unresolved V genes explain less than half of these, and the others have no known cause. Present in this sample are approximately 2.4 million clones, 90% to 97% of which were seen just once. The top ten clones comprise 0.13% of the sample. The sequencing input was naive CD4+ T cells sorted from blood. The cell subset or site label, as the study defines it: CD45RA+ positively selected. These receptors originate from a young man in good health.

The CDR3 DNA is TGTGCCAGCGCCGTGGGTAGCGGGGGTTACAATGAGCAGTTCTTC. Protein product: CASAVGSGGYNEQFF. V is TRBV18 and J is TRBJ2-1; 9 nucleotides line up with TRBD2. The V gene end was trimmed by 8 bases and the J gene end by 4 bases; junction bases not matched to a gene: 9. From germline, CDR1 is KGHSH and CDR2 LQKENI. The CDR3 contains 15 residues.

This clone was seen just once. The genes are TRBV28 and TRBJ2-2; D possibly uses TRBD1 or TRBD2 (5 bases each). The CDR3 covers 17 residues. Trimming took off 5 bases at V and 5 bases at J, with 21 bases between the two ends. Germline V gives CDR1 MDHEN, CDR2 SYDVKM. DNA for the CDR3: TGTGCCAGCAGTCCCTTTGGGCAGGGAGCTTTAACCGGGGAGCTGTTTTTT. It translates to CASSPFGQGALTGELFF.

The chain recombines TRBV29-1 with TRBJ2-7; D remains unclear. The length of the CDR3 is 11 residues. The germline CDR1 and CDR2 sequences are SQVTM and ANQGSEA. Trimming left V 5 bases short and J 6 bases short, with 11 bases between. The CDR3 nucleotides are TGCAGCGTTCTGATAGTCTTCGAGCAGTACTTC. Its translation: CSVLIVFEQYF.

The chain links TRBV2 to TRBJ1-5; no clear D. The CDR3 consists of 14 residues. With 4 bases removed from V and 7 bases from J, the gap between germline ends came to 14 bases. Germline V gene lookup returns CDR1 SNHLY and CDR2 FYNNEI. The CDR3 loop reads CASSGASVAQPQHF. The CDR3 DNA sequence: TGTGCCAGCAGTGGGGCGTCGGTAGCCCAGCCCCAGCATTTT.

This clone has more than one count but fewer than ten. The chain uses TRBV5-4 and TRBJ1-1; unclear D gene. The V gene's germline CDR1 is SGHNT and CDR2 YYREEE (reference sequence). This CDR3 is 11 amino acids long. With 4 bases removed from V and 0 bases from J, the gap between germline ends came to 1 base. The DNA of the CDR3 is TGTGCCAGCAGCATGAACACTGAAGCTTTCTTT. It encodes CASSMNTEAFF.

The CDR3 sequence: CAISGEYTDTQYF. The CDR3 DNA follows: TGTGCCATCAGTGGAGAATACACAGATACGCAGTATTTT. This rearrangement joins TRBV10-3 to TRBJ2-3; D is uncertain. The CDR3 covers 13 residues. The ends were cut back, 4 bases at V and 2 bases at J, with 7 bases in the middle. CDR1 is ENHRY and CDR2 is SYGVKD in the germline V gene.

The CDR3 region is CASSPWEGANSPLHF. The CDR3 DNA sequence: TGTGCCAGCAGTCCGTGGGAGGGGGCGAATTCACCCCTCCACTTT. J is TRBJ1-6 and V is TRBV28, with 7 bases lining up with TRBD1. V was clipped by 5 bases and J by 7 bases; unmatched bases: 8. CDR1 MDHEN and CDR2 SYDVKM come from the germline V gene. The CDR3 spans 15 residues.

This chain links TRBV9 with TRBJ2-3, with D possibly being TRBD1 or TRBD2 (5 bases each). This CDR3 is 15 amino acids long. Per germline, CDR1 SGDLS and CDR2 YYNGEE. Trimming pared 3 bases from V and 1 base from J, leaving 12 bases between. CDR3 loop: CASSADPGRTDTQYF. The CDR3 DNA sequence: TGTGCCAGCAGCGCTGATCCGGGGCGCACAGATACGCAGTATTTT.

The chain recombines TRBV30 with TRBJ2-5; TRBD1 aligns across 9 bases. Germline V gene data show CDR1 as GTSNPN and CDR2 as SVGIG (reference sequence). The CDR3 loop spans 18 amino acids. J lost 1 base, V lost 0 bases, and 12 bases had no gene match. The CDR3 spells CAWSVLTGGVFGQETQYF. Written as DNA, the CDR3 is TGTGCCTGGAGTGTATTAACAGGGGGCGTTTTTGGCCAAGAGACCCAGTACTTC.

The chain links TRBV6-6 to TRBJ1-2; 8 bases align to TRBD1. CDR3 length: 13 amino acids. The trim removed 5 bases at V and 6 bases at J, leaving 5 bases unmatched. Germline CDR1 is MNHNY and CDR2 is SVGAGI (reference sequence). The CDR3 DNA is TGTGCCAGCAGTCTAACAGGGGGGAATGGCTACACCTTC. Translation: CASSLTGGNGYTF.

This clone was seen only once. This chain joins TRBV9 and TRBJ2-2; 14 nucleotides match TRBD2. The V segment lost 0 bases and the J segment 6 bases; nucleotides outside the gene matches: 7. The germline V gene encodes CDR1 SGDLS and CDR2 YYNGEE. The CDR3 is made up of 18 amino acids. The CDR3 DNA follows: TGTGCCAGCAGCGTAGGGACTAGCGGGAGGAAACGGGCCGGGGAGCTGTTTTTT. The encoded protein is CASSVGTSGRKRAGELFF.

The chain uses TRBV5-1 and TRBJ2-3; the D is unclear. Trimming took off 0 bases at V and 2 bases at J, with 7 bases between the two ends. The CDR3 spans 14 residues. Germline values: CDR1 SGHRS, CDR2 YFSETQ. CDR3 sequence reads: CASSLGLYTDTQYF. As DNA, the CDR3 is TGCGCCAGCAGCTTGGGGCTATACACAGATACGCAGTATTTT.

The rearrangement uses TRBV18 and TRBJ2-3; 9 nucleotides match TRBD2. The junction had 3 bases not matched to a gene; V was cut back by 1 base and J by 4 bases. Germline V gene data show CDR1 as KGHSH and CDR2 as LQKENI. This CDR3 spans 15 amino acids. The CDR3 spells CASSPQAGGADTQYF. Written as DNA, the CDR3 is TGTGCCAGCTCACCACAAGCGGGAGGAGCAGATACGCAGTATTTT.

The genes are TRBV6-6 and TRBJ1-1, with D tentatively TRBD1 (5 bases). CDR3 length: 14 residues. V shed 4 bases and J shed 4 bases, with 13 bases lying between them. The germline CDR1 and CDR2 sequences are MNHNY and SVGAGI (reference sequence). CDR3 sequence (DNA): TGTGCCAGCAGTTTTCTGGGCCAGGGCACTGAAGCTTTCTTT. Translated, it gives CASSFLGQGTEAFF.

The CDR3 protein is CATSRATTGAGDPMNTEAFF. The CDR3 bases are TGTGCCACCAGCAGAGCCACGACGGGGGCAGGAGACCCTATGAACACTGAAGCTTTCTTT. This chain joins TRBV15 and TRBJ1-1; weak D call: TRBD1 (6 bases). This CDR3 spans 20 amino acids. Germline values: CDR1 LNHNV, CDR2 YYDKDF (reference sequence). The V and J ends lost 1 base and 0 bases respectively, with 24 bases between them.

The CDR3, as DNA: TGCGCCAGCAGCTTGTCAGGAATAGACTACGAGCAGTACTTC. Amino acid sequence: CASSLSGIDYEQYF. The chain carries TRBV5-1 and TRBJ2-7, with D unclear. CDR1 SGHRS and CDR2 YFSETQ come from the germline V gene. Between the trimmed V and J ends, which lost 1 base and 3 bases, there was a span of 11 bases. This CDR3 has 14 amino acids.

CDR3 bases: TGTGCCAGCAGTTACTCCGGACGCTCTGGAAACACCATATATTTT. Translation gives CASSYSGRSGNTIYF. J is TRBJ1-3 and V is TRBV6-5; D is unclear. CDR1 MNHEY and CDR2 SVGAGI come from the germline V gene. V lost 0 bases, J lost 0 bases, and 6 bases lay in between. CDR3 length equals 15 residues.

The gene calls are TRBV10-3 and TRBJ2-2, with a weak D call TRBD2 (5 bases). V lost 6 bases, J lost 6 bases, and 14 bases lay in between. CDR1 and CDR2 (germline): ENHRY, SYGVKD. The CDR3 sequence is 14 residues long. The DNA of the CDR3 is TGTGCCATCAGCTCGGGAAGAGACGCCGGGGAGCTGTTTTTT. This gives the protein CAISSGRDAGELFF.

In nucleotides, the CDR3 is TGCGCCAGCAGCTTGGCCGGTGCAGGATACACAGATACGCAGTATTTT. This translates into CASSLAGAGYTDTQYF. V gene TRBV5-1 combines with J gene TRBJ2-3; D gene unclear. From germline, CDR1 is SGHRS and CDR2 YFSETQ. The CDR3 has 16 residues. With 0 bases removed from V and 2 bases from J, the gap between germline ends came to 13 bases.

The V gene is TRBV11-2, the J gene TRBJ2-7; 9 bases map to TRBD2. The CDR3 has 15 residues. V was clipped by 5 bases and J by 6 bases; unmatched bases: 11. CDR1 and CDR2 from the germline V gene are SGHAT and FQNNGV. The CDR3 is CASSPAGVAGAEQYF. The CDR3, as DNA: TGTGCCAGCAGCCCCGCGGGGGTAGCGGGAGCCGAGCAGTACTTC.

Regarding this clone: At the DNA level, this CDR3 is encoded by other sequences in the same sample as well. The J gene is TRBJ2-7, the V gene TRBV2, with TRBD1 matching 7 bases. The J segment lost 3 bases and the V segment lost 4 bases, leaving 3 bases of the junction unmatched. Germline V gives CDR1 SNHLY, CDR2 FYNNEI. This CDR3 contains 13 residues. The CDR3 spells CASSVGQSYEQYF. The CDR3 nucleotides read TGTGCCAGCAGTGTGGGACAGAGCTACGAGCAGTACTTC.

This rearrangement joins TRBV5-5 to TRBJ2-7; D remains unclear. V was pared by 1 base and J by 5 bases, with 7 bases between. Germline-derived CDR1 and CDR2 are SGHKS and YYEKEE (reference sequence). This CDR3 region has 12 residues. The CDR3 sequence is CASSLRADEQYF. CDR3 nucleotides: TGTGCCAGCAGCTTGAGGGCCGACGAGCAGTACTTC.

This chain uses TRBV12-2 with TRBJ2-2. TRBV12-2 is tagged as a pseudogene. This CDR3 has 16 amino acids. The CDR3 DNA sequence: TGTGCAAGCCGGGGCGGAGGTGCGGTGAACACCGGGGAGCTGTTTTTT. Amino acid sequence: CASRGGGAVNTGELFF.

This chain connects TRBV28 to TRBJ1-3; D remains unclear. Trimming took off 3 bases at V and 1 base at J, with 7 bases between the two ends. The CDR3 runs 14 residues. The germline CDR1 and CDR2 sequences are MDHEN and SYDVKM. CDR3 loop: CASSFRGSGNTIYF. CDR3 in DNA: TGTGCCAGCAGTTTTCGGGGTTCTGGAAACACCATATATTTT. The variable domain in full, completed from reference TRBV28 and TRBJ1-3, reads DVKVTQSSRYLVKRTGEKVFLECVQDMDHENMFWYRQDPGLGLRLIYFSYDVKMKEKGDIPEGYSVSREKKERFSLILESASTNQTSMYLCASSFRGSGNTIYFGEGSWLTVV.

The count of this clone is one. CDR3 DNA sequence: TGTGCCAGCAGCTTTACGGGGAGCACCGGGGAGCTGTTTTTT. It is translated as CASSFTGSTGELFF. V gene TRBV11-2 combines with J gene TRBJ2-2; a weak D match, TRBD2 (5 bases). The CDR3 runs 14 residues. Deletions cut 3 bases from V and 4 bases from J, with 9 bases between. Germline V gene sequence: CDR1 SGHAT, CDR2 FQNNGV.

The J gene is TRBJ1-5, the V gene TRBV28, with TRBD1 as a possible D gene (5 bases). The CDR3 length is 13 residues. The V end was cut by 6 bases, the J end by 6 bases, with 12 bases between. Germline V gene data show CDR1 as MDHEN and CDR2 as SYDVKM. CDR3 DNA sequence: TGTGCCAGCAGGACTGCAGGGTTTCAGCCCCAGCATTTT. Its protein is CASRTAGFQPQHF.

This chain uses TRBV11-2 with TRBJ1-3, with TRBD1 matching 10 bases. Germline V gives CDR1 SGHAT, CDR2 FQNNGV. The CDR3 runs to 15 residues. J lost 4 bases, V lost 5 bases, and 5 bases had no gene match. The DNA of the CDR3 is TGTGCCAGCAGCCTGGGACAGGGGTCCGGAAACACCATATATTTT. This encodes CASSLGQGSGNTIYF.